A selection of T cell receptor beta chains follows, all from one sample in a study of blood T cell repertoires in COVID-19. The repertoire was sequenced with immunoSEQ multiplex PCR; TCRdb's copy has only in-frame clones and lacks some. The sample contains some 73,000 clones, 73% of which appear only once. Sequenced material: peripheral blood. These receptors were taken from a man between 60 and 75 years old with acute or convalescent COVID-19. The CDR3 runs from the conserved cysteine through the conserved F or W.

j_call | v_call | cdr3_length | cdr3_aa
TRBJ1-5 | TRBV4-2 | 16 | CASSQVGQYSNQPQHF
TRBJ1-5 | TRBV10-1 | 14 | CASKSPASYQPQHF
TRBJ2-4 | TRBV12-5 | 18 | CASAPKAGQGLAKNIQYF
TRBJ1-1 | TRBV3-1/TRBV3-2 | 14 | CASSPSYRNTEAFF
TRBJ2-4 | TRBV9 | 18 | CASSVDDGTTAAKNIQYF
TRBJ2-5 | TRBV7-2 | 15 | CASSLAGGAEETQYF
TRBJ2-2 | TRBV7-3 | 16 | CASSLTLARGTGELFF
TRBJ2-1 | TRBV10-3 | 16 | CAISVLAGASYNEQFF
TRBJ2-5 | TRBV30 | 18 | CAWNRRFDRGLLGETQYF
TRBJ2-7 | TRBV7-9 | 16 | CASRELAGGSAYEQYF
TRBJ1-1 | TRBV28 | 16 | CASTETGKGLNTEAFF
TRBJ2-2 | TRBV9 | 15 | CASRAQDLNTGELFF
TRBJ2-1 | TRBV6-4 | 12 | CASSEQGNEQFF
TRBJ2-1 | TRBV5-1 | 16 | CASSSTYGISDNEQFF
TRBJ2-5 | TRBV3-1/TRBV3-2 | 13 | CATLRQGGETQYF
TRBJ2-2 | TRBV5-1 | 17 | CASSANPGQGNTGELFF
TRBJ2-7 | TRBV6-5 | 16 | CASSSLKGGTSYEQYF
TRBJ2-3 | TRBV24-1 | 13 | CATQGINADTQYF
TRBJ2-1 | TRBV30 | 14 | CAWMGLSLGNEQFF
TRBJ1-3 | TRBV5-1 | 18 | CASSITTSGGLSGNTIYF
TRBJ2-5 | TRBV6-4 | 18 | CASSDLGAGGLTGETQYF
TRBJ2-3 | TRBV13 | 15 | CATNPTGGSEDTQYF
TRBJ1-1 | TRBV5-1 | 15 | CASSLGDRGNTEAFF
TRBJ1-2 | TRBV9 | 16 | CASSVAGRRGLNGYTF
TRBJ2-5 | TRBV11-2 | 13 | CASSLGHRETQYF
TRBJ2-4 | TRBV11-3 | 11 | CASSAGGIQYF
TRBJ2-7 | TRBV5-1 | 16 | CASSMTSSGPSYEQYF
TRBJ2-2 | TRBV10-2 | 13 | CASTPTRTGELFF
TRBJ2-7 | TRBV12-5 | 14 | CASGLTGGLYEQYF